Reported below is one TCR beta chain. The antigen is unknown. It was with 60 Vbeta and 13 Jbeta primers that the PCR ran. Assay: immunoSEQ multiplex PCR; the TCRdb copy retains only in-frame clones and omits some. The sample holds about 110,000 clones, roughly four fifths seen once. This sample was taken from a study of cytomegalovirus exposure and HLA in healthy donors. Germline V gene sequence: CDR1 MGHRA, CDR2 YSYEKL. This CDR3 spans 15 amino acids. The V end was cut by 4 bases, the J end by 2 bases, with 11 bases between. Study-level points and caveats: HLA alleles were associated with 15,000 to 20,000 TCR beta sequences in a later analysis at 0.05 false discovery rate.

The chain combines TRBV4-1 with TRBJ1-4; D is perhaps TRBD1 (5 bases). This TCR was recovered from a middle-aged man in good health and CMV-seronegative. The sequenced sample consisted of PBMCs. For the CDR3, the DNA is TGCGCCAGCAGCCGAGCAGGGCTCACTAATGAAAAACTGTTTTTT. This translates into CASSRAGLTNEKLFF.